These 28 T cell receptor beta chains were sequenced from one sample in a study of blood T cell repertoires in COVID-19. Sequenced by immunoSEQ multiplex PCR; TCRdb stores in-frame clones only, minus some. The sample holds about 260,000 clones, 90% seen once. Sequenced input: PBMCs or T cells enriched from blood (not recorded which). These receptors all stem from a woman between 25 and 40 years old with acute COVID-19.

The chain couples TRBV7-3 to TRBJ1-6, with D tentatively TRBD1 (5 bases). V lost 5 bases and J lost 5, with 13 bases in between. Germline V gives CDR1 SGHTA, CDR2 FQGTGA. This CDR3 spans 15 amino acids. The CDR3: CASSPQPRDNSPLHF. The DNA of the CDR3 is TGTGCCAGCAGCCCGCAACCCAGGGATAATTCACCCCTCCACTTT. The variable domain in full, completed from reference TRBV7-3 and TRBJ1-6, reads GAGVSQTPSNKVTEKGKYVELRCDPISGHTALYWYRQSLGQGPEFLIYFQGTGAADDSGLPNDRFFAVRPEGSVSTLKIQRTERGDSAVYLCASSPQPRDNSPLHFGNGTRLTVT.

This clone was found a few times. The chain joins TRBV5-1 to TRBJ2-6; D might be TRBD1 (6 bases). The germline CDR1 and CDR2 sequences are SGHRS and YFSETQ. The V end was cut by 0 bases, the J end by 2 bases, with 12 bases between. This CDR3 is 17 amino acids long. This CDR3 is CASSLEQGAAGANVLTF. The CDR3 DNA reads TGCGCCAGCAGCTTGGAACAGGGAGCAGCTGGGGCCAACGTCCTGACTTTC.

The CDR3 loop is CASSPAQGHSRGYTF. CDR3 DNA sequence: TGTGCCAGCAGTCCTGCACAGGGACATAGTAGAGGCTACACCTTC. V and J are TRBV27 and TRBJ1-2, with TRBD1 as a possible D gene (6 bases). The V gene lost 5 bases and the J gene lost 8 bases, with 21 bases spanning the gap. Per germline, CDR1 MNHEY and CDR2 SMNVEV (reference sequence). This CDR3 spans 15 amino acids.

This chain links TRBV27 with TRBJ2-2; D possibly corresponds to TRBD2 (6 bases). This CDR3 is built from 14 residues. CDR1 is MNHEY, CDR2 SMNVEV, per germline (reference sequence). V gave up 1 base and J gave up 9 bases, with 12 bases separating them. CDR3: CASSLLGGKRELFF. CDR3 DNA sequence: TGTGCCAGCAGTTTATTGGGGGGTAAGAGGGAGCTGTTTTTT.

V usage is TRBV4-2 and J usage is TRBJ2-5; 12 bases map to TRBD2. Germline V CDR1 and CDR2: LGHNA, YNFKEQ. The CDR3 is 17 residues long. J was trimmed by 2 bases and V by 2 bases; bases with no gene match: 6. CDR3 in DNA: TGTGCCAGCAGCCAACCTGATGGGACTAGCGGGCAAGAGACCCAGTACTTC. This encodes CASSQPDGTSGQETQYF.

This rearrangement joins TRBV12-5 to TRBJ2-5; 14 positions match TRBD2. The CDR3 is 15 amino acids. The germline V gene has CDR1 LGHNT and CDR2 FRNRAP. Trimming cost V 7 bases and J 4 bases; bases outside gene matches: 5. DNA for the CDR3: TGTGCTAGTGCCTTGGGACTAGCGGGAGTAGAGACCCAGTACTTC. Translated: CASALGLAGVETQYF.

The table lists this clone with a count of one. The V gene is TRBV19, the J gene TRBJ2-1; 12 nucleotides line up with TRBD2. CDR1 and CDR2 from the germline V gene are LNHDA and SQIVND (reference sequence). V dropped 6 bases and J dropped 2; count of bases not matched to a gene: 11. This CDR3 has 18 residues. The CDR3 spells CASSLVLSSGRAYNEQFF. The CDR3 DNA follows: TGTGCCAGTAGCCTCGTCCTCTCTAGCGGGAGGGCCTACAATGAGCAGTTCTTC.

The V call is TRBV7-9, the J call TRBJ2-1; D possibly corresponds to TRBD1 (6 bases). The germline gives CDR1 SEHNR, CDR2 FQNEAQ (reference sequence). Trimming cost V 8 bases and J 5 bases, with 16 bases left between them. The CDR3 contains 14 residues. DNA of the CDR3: TGTGCCAGCGGCTCAGGGGTAGATCACAATGAGCAGTTCTTC. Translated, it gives CASGSGVDHNEQFF.

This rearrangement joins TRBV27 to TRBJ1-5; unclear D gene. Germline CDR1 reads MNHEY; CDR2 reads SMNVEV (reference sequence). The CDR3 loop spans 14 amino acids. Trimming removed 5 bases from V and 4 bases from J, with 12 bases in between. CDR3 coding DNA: TGTGCCAGCAGTGGGTTGGACTCAAATCAGCCCCAGCATTTT. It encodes CASSGLDSNQPQHF.

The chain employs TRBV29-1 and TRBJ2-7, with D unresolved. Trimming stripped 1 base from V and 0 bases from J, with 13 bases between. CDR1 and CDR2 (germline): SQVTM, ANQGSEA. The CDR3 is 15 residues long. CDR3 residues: CSVEAQDTSSYEQYF. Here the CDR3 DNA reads TGCAGCGTTGAAGCTCAAGACACCAGCTCCTACGAGCAGTACTTC.

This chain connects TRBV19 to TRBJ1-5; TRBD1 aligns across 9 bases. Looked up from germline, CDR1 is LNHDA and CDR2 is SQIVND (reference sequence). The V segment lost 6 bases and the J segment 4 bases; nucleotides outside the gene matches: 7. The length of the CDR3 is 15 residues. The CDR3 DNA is TGTGCCAGTAGCCCCCGGGACAGGGATAATCAGCCCCAGCATTTT. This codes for CASSPRDRDNQPQHF.

The CDR3 sequence: CASSQAGALETQYF. The CDR3 bases are TGTGCCAGTAGTCAGGCGGGAGCCTTAGAGACCCAGTACTTC. The gene calls are TRBV19 and TRBJ2-5; 7 nucleotides agree with TRBD2. V shed 5 bases and J 4 bases; nucleotides not matched to a gene: 7. This CDR3 comprises 14 residues. In germline, CDR1 is LNHDA, CDR2 SQIVND (reference sequence).

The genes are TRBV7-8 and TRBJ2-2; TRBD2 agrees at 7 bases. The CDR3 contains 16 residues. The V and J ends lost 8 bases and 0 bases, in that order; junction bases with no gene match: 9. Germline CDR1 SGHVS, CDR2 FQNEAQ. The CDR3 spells CASRSGHSSNTGELFF. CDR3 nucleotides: TGTGCCAGCCGTAGCGGGCACTCTTCGAACACCGGGGAGCTGTTTTTT.

The CDR3 DNA reads as TGTGCCAGCAGCTTGGTACCAGATGAAGGGGCAGAAGCTTTCTTT. Its protein is CASSLVPDEGAEAFF. V is TRBV5-6 and J is TRBJ1-1; weak D call: TRBD1 (5 bases). Trimming cost V 0 bases and J 8 bases, with 17 bases left between them. There are 15 residues in the CDR3. The germline CDR1 and CDR2 sequences are SGHDT and YYEEEE.

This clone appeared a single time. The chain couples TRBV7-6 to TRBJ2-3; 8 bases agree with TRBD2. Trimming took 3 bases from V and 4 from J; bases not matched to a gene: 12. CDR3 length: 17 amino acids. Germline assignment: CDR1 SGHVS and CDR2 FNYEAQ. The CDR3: CASSFTMRREESDTQYF. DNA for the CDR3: TGTGCCAGCAGCTTCACCATGCGGCGGGAGGAGTCAGATACGCAGTATTTT.

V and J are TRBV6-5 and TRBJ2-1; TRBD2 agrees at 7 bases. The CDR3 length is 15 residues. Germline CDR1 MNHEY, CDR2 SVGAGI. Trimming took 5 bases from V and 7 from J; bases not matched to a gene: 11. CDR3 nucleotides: TGTGCCAGCAGTACGAGGCGGGAGTCCGGTAATGAGCAGTTCTTC. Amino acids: CASSTRRESGNEQFF.

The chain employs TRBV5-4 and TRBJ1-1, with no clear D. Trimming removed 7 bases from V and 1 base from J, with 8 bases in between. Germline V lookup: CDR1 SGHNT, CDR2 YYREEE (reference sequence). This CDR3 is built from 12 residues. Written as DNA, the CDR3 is TGTGCCAGCTCGACGGGGAACACTGAAGCTTTCTTT. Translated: CASSTGNTEAFF. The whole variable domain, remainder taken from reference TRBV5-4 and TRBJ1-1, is ETGVTQSPTHLIKTRGQQVTLRCSSQSGHNTVSWYQQALGQGPQFIFQYYREEENGRGNFPPRFSGLQFPNYSSELNVNALELDDSALYLCASSTGNTEAFFGQGTRLTVV.

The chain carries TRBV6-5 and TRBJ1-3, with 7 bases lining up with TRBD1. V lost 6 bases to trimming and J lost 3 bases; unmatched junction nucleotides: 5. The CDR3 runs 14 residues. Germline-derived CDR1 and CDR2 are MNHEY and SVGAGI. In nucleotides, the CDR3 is TGTGCCAGCAGCGACAGGGTTTTTGGAAACACCATATATTTT. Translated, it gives CASSDRVFGNTIYF.

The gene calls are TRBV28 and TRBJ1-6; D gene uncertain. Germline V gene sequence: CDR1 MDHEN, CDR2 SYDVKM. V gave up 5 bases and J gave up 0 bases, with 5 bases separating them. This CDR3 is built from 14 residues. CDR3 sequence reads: CASSDSSYNSPLHF. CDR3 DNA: TGTGCCAGCAGTGATAGCTCCTATAATTCACCCCTCCACTTT.

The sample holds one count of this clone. CDR3 bases: TGTGCCAGCAGCGTTAGCGTGAATTACGAGCAGTACTTC. Encoded protein: CASSVSVNYEQYF. The chain carries TRBV2 and TRBJ2-7; possibly TRBD2 for D (5 bases). Trimming left V 6 bases short and J 4 bases short, with 13 bases between. Germline loops: CDR1 SNHLY, CDR2 FYNNEI. The length of the CDR3 is 13 residues. Drawing the rest from reference TRBV2 and TRBJ2-7, the complete variable domain is EPEVTQTPSHQVTQMGQEVILRCVPISNHLYFYWYRQILGQKVEFLVSFYNNEISEKSEIFDDQFSVERPDGSNFTLKIRSTKLEDSAMYFCASSVSVNYEQYFGPGTRLTVT.

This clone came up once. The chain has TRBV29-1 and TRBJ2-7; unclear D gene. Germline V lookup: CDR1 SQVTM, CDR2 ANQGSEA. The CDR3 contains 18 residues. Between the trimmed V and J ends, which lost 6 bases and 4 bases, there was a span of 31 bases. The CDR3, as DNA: TGCAGCGTGTCCCAAGGATTATTCGGTGACACAAGGTTATACGAGCAGTACTTC. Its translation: CSVSQGLFGDTRLYEQYF.

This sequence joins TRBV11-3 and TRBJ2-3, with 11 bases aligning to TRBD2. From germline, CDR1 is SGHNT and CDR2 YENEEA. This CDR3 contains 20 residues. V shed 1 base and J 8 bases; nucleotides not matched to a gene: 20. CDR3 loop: CASSLGNPGTSGLALGTQYF. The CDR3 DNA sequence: TGTGCCAGCAGCTTAGGCAACCCCGGGACTAGCGGCCTCGCGTTGGGTACGCAGTATTTT.

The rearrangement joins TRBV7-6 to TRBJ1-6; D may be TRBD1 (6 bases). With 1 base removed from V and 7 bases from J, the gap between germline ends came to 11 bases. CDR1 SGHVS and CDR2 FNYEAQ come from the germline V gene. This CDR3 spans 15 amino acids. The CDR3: CASSLVEGGNSPLHF. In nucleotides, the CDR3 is TGTGCCAGCAGCTTAGTCGAGGGGGGGAATTCACCCCTCCACTTT.

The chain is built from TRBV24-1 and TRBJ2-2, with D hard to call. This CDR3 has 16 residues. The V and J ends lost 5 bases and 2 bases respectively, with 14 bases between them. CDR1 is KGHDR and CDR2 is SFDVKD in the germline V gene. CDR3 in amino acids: CATSATAGINTGELFF. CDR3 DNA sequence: TGTGCCACCAGTGCCACGGCAGGTATAAACACCGGGGAGCTGTTTTTT.

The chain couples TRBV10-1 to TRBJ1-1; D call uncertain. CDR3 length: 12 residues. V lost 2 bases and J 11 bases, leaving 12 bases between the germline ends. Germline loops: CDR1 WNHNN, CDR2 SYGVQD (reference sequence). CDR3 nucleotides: TGCGCCAGCAGTGAGACGGAGTCGGGGGCTTTCTTT. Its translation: CASSETESGAFF.

CDR3 in amino acids: CASSAVGLAGTGTDTQYF. CDR3 DNA sequence: TGTGCCAGCAGCGCCGTTGGACTAGCGGGAACGGGCACAGATACGCAGTATTTT. The V call is TRBV7-3, the J call TRBJ2-3; 12 bases match TRBD2. Germline lookup yields CDR1 SGHTA and CDR2 FQGTGA. The CDR3 loop spans 18 amino acids. With 5 bases clipped from V and 1 base from J, the junction kept 10 bases outside the gene matches.

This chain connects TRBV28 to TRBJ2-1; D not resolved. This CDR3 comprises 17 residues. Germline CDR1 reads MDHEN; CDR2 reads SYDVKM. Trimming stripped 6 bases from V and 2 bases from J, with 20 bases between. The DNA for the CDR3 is TGTGCCAGCAGCCTCCCTCAAGCGCCCGGCACCTACAATGAGCAGTTCTTC. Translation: CASSLPQAPGTYNEQFF.

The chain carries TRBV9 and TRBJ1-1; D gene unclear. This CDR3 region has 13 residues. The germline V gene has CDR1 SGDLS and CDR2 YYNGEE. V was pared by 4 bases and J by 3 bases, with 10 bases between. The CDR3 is CASSYMRDTEAFF. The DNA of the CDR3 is TGTGCCAGCAGCTATATGCGGGACACTGAAGCTTTCTTT.